Below are 11 T cell receptor beta chains sequenced from a single sample in a study of memory B cells and T cells in multiple sclerosis. After stimulus-free culture, autoproliferating CFSE-dim and non-proliferating CFSE-high T cells were sequenced separately. Over 4.5x10^7 CFSE-labeled PBMCs were cultured less than nine days unstimulated, then replicate wells were pooled. The table came from immunoSEQ multiplex PCR; TCRdb's copy has only in-frame clones and leaves some out. The table has about 45,000 clones, roughly 82% seen once. Their cognate antigens are unknown. The sequencing input was PBMCs from blood kept in culture. These receptors were obtained from a human donor with multiple sclerosis.

This clone was seen a single time. The chain couples TRBV7-2 to TRBJ1-2; 9 bases map to TRBD1. The CDR3 runs 14 residues. J was trimmed by 4 bases and V by 5 bases; bases with no gene match: 5. Germline CDR1 reads SGHTA; CDR2 reads FQGNSA. CDR3 amino acids: CASSHRGPSYGYTF. In DNA form, the CDR3 reads TGTGCCAGCAGCCACAGGGGGCCCTCCTATGGCTACACCTTC.

The genes are TRBV10-3 and TRBJ2-2; D gene unclear. CDR1 ENHRY and CDR2 SYGVKD come from the germline V gene. The CDR3 contains 16 residues. V gave up 0 bases and J gave up 6 bases, with 14 bases separating them. The CDR3 loop reads CAISESIQNRAGELFF. In nucleotides, the CDR3 is TGTGCCATCAGTGAGTCGATTCAAAATAGGGCCGGGGAGCTGTTTTTT.

The chain is built from TRBV7-2 and TRBJ1-6; D unclear. Per the germline V gene, CDR1 is SGHTA and CDR2 is FQGNSA. The V end lost 5 bases, the J end lost 1 base, and 12 bases lay between the germline ends. The CDR3 sequence is 16 residues long. The chain's CDR3 is CASSPFGGSYNSPLHF. The CDR3, as DNA: TGTGCCAGCAGCCCATTTGGAGGGTCCTATAATTCACCCCTCCACTTT. The whole variable domain, remainder taken from reference TRBV7-2 and TRBJ1-6, is GAGVSQSPSNKVTEKGKDVELRCDPISGHTALYWYRQSLGQGLEFLIYFQGNSAPDKSGLPSDRFSAERTGGSVSTLTIQRTQQEDSAVYLCASSPFGGSYNSPLHFGNGTRLTVT.

The chain employs TRBV7-2 and TRBJ1-1; D is undetermined. Looked up from germline, CDR1 is SGHTA and CDR2 is FQGNSA. The length of the CDR3 is 12 residues. The V end lost 8 bases, the J end lost 0 bases, and 7 bases lay between the germline ends. The CDR3 DNA follows: TGTGCCAGCGAAATCATGAACACTGAAGCTTTCTTT. Translation: CASEIMNTEAFF.

This chain joins TRBV6-6 and TRBJ2-2; the D gene could be TRBD1 or TRBD2 (5 bases each). With 5 bases removed from V and 5 bases from J, the gap between germline ends came to 15 bases. CDR1 is MNHNY, CDR2 SVGAGI, per germline (reference sequence). The CDR3 is made up of 15 amino acids. In nucleotides, the CDR3 is TGTGCCAGCAGTATGGGGGATAGCGTAACCGGGGAGCTGTTTTTT. This sequence encodes CASSMGDSVTGELFF.

The V and J genes are TRBV10-1 and TRBJ2-1; perhaps D is TRBD1 or TRBD2 (5 bases each). Trimming pared 6 bases from V and 9 bases from J, leaving 15 bases between. The CDR3 contains 13 residues. Germline CDR1 and CDR2: WNHNN and SYGVQD (reference sequence). In DNA form, the CDR3 reads TGCGCCAGCAGAGGAGCCCGGGGCGCTGAGCAGTTCTTC. Translated, it gives CASRGARGAEQFF.

The chain carries TRBV7-2 and TRBJ2-1; 10 bases fit TRBD1. From germline, CDR1 is SGHTA and CDR2 FQGNSA. The CDR3 loop spans 12 amino acids. Trimming at V came to 2 bases and at J to 16 bases, leaving 5 bases not matched to a gene. The CDR3 DNA reads TGTGCCAGCAGCTTAATCGGGACAGGGGAATTCTTC. This translates into CASSLIGTGEFF. The whole variable domain, filled in from reference TRBV7-2 and TRBJ2-1, reads GAGVSQSPSNKVTEKGKDVELRCDPISGHTALYWYRQSLGQGLEFLIYFQGNSAPDKSGLPSDRFSAERTGGSVSTLTIQRTQQEDSAVYLCASSLIGTGEFFGPGTRLTVL.

The CDR3: CASSLNGRVWDEQFF. DNA of the CDR3: TGTGCCAGCAGTTTAAATGGCAGGGTTTGGGATGAGCAGTTCTTC. V usage is TRBV27 and J usage is TRBJ2-1; D may be TRBD1 (5 bases). The germline V and J ends were trimmed by 2 bases and 8 bases, with 16 bases remaining between them. The germline V gene has CDR1 MNHEY and CDR2 SMNVEV (reference sequence). The CDR3 is 15 amino acids.

In DNA, the CDR3 is TGCGCCAGCATGGAAGGGACTGGAAACACCATATATTTT. Its translation: CASMEGTGNTIYF. This chain links TRBV5-1 with TRBJ1-3; D is unclear. V lost 6 bases and J 2 bases, leaving 9 bases between the germline ends. Germline V gene lookup returns CDR1 SGHRS and CDR2 YFSETQ. This CDR3 contains 13 residues. Together with reference TRBV5-1 and TRBJ1-3, the CDR3 gives the full variable domain: KAGVTQTPRYLIKTRGQQVTLSCSPISGHRSVSWYQQTPGQGLQFLFEYFSETQRNKGNFPGRFSGRQFSNSRSEMNVSTLELGDSALYLCASMEGTGNTIYFGEGSWLTVV.

V usage is TRBV27 and J usage is TRBJ2-1; 12 bases map to TRBD2. Germline values: CDR1 MNHEY, CDR2 SMNVEV (reference sequence). The J segment lost 6 bases and the V segment lost 5 bases, leaving 5 bases of the junction unmatched. CDR3 size: 15 residues. DNA for the CDR3: TGTGCCAGCAGTGTCCTAGCGGGGGGGTTCAATGAGCAGTTCTTC. Translated, it gives CASSVLAGGFNEQFF.

The V call is TRBV7-9, the J call TRBJ1-4; 12 bases match TRBD1. The CDR3 is 17 amino acids. V shed 5 bases and J 8 bases; nucleotides not matched to a gene: 12. Germline CDR1 and CDR2: SEHNR and FQNEAQ (reference sequence). CDR3 in amino acids: CASSRAGTGGAGEKLFF. The CDR3 DNA follows: TGTGCCAGCAGCCGCGCCGGGACAGGGGGCGCGGGGGAAAAACTGTTTTTT.